What follows describes a single TCR beta chain. The same CDR3 can be traced to other DNA sequences in this sample. V was trimmed by 3 bases and J by 4 bases, leaving 7 bases between them. The length of the CDR3 is 14 residues. Germline-derived CDR1 and CDR2 are KGHSH and LQKENI. In the source study's methods: From reference gene primer amplification, estimates of nucleated cell counts were derived. Profiled with immunoSEQ multiplex PCR; TCRdb holds only in-frame clones, not every one. That table furnishes V, J and clone size, whereas the DNA furnished D and trimming. The data hold 150,000 to 190,000 clones, with roughly 88% observed a single time. This sample was taken from a study of blood T cell repertoires in COVID-19. At the level of the study: Samples taken during acute and convalescent COVID-19 were collected in the United States, Italy and Spain. From T cells, B-cell-depleted T cells, or PBMCs came the material, which was cDNA or gDNA.

V and J are TRBV18 and TRBJ1-6; maybe TRBD1 (6 bases). The sequencing sample was made of peripheral blood. The source is a woman aged 45 to 65 with acute or convalescent COVID-19. CDR3 nucleotides: TGTGCCAGCTCACCCGGACAGTATAATTCACCCCTCCACTTT. This codes for CASSPGQYNSPLHF.